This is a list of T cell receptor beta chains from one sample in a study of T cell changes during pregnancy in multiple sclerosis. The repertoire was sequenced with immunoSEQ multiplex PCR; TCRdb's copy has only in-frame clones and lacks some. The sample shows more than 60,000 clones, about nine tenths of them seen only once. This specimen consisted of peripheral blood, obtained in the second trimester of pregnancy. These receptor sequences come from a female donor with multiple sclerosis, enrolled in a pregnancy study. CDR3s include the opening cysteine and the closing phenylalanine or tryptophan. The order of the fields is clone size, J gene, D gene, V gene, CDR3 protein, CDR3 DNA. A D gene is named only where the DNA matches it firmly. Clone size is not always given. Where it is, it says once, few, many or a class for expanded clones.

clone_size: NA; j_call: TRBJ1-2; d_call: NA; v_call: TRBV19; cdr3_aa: CASTLQGRHGYTF; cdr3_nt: TGTGCCAGTACCCTACAGGGACGTCATGGCTACACCTTC
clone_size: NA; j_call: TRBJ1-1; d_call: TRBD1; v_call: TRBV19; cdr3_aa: CASDPGTGLNTEAFF; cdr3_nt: TGTGCCAGCGATCCCGGGACAGGGTTGAACACTGAAGCTTTCTTT
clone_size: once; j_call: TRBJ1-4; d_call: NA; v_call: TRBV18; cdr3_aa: CASSEFRGSGTNEKLFF; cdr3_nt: TGTGCCAGCTCAGAATTCAGGGGATCGGGAACTAATGAAAAACTGTTTTTT
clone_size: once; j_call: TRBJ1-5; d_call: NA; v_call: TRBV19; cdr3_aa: CASMREGYSNQPQHF; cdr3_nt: TGTGCCAGTATGCGGGAGGGGTATAGCAATCAGCCCCAGCATTTT
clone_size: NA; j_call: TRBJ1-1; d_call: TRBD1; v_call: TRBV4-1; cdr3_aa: CASSPGQGLPEAFF; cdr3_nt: TGCGCCAGCAGCCCCGGACAGGGACTCCCTGAAGCTTTCTTT
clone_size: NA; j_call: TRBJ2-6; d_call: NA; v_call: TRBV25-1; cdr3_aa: CASSDFGAGANVLTF; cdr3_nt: TGTGCCAGCAGTGATTTCGGGGCTGGGGCCAACGTCCTGACTTTC
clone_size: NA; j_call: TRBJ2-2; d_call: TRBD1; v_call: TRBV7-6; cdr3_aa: CASSWWTGGRSRELFF; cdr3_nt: TGTGCCAGCAGCTGGTGGACAGGGGGCCGTTCGAGGGAGCTGTTTTTT
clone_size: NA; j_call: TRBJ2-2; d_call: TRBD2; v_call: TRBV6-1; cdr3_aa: CASSAGTTNTGELFF; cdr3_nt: TGTGCCAGCAGTGCCGGGACTACGAACACCGGGGAGCTGTTTTTT
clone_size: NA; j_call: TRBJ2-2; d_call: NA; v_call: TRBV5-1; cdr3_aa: CASSQSAVGVGTGELFF; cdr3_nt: TGCGCCAGCAGCCAAAGCGCCGTCGGGGTAGGCACCGGGGAGCTGTTTTTT
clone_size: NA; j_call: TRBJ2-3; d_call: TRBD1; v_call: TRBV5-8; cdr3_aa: CASEWGQMQYF; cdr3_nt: TGTGCCAGCGAGTGGGGACAGATGCAGTATTTT
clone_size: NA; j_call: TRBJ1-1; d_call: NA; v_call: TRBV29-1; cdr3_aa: CSAHGGTEAFF; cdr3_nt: TGCAGCGCCCACGGGGGGACTGAAGCTTTCTTT
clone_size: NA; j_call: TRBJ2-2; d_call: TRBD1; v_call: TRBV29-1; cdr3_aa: CSVEEPGQSIGTGELFF; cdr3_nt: TGCAGCGTTGAAGAACCGGGACAGAGTATCGGCACCGGGGAGCTGTTTTTT